One and the same sample provided the 10 T cell receptor beta chains below, sequenced in a study of control samples from healthy donors and cancer patients. The repertoire was sequenced with immunoSEQ multiplex PCR; TCRdb's copy has only in-frame clones and lacks some. The sample has tens of thousands of clones; approximately 87% are singletons. The sample taken for sequencing was blood. The receptors were gathered from a man aged 60-69 years in good health.

CDR3: CASSRTGGRADTQYF. CDR3 coding DNA: TGTGCCAGCAGCCGGACAGGGGGGAGGGCAGATACGCAGTATTTT. The V call is TRBV5-4, the J call TRBJ2-3; 10 bases line up with TRBD1. The trim removed 4 bases at V and 4 bases at J, leaving 6 bases unmatched. Germline CDR1 reads SGHNT; CDR2 reads YYREEE (reference sequence). This CDR3 has 15 residues.

This clone was counted only a few times. The chain is built from TRBV28 and TRBJ1-6; TRBD1 is a possible D gene (6 bases). The CDR3 is 15 amino acids. V was cut by 2 bases and J by 7 bases, with 12 bases left in between. Germline V gene sequence: CDR1 MDHEN, CDR2 SYDVKM. The CDR3 reads CASSLGGGGNSPLHF. CDR3 in DNA: TGTGCCAGCAGTTTAGGCGGAGGGGGGAATTCACCCCTCCACTTT.

V usage is TRBV11-2 and J usage is TRBJ2-1; the match to TRBD2 covers 10 bases. The CDR3 runs 17 residues. V shed 4 bases, J shed 0 bases, and the junction held 6 bases outside the gene matches. Germline lookup yields CDR1 SGHAT and CDR2 FQNNGV. The CDR3 loop is CASSSGLAASSYNEQFF. Here the CDR3 DNA reads TGTGCCAGCAGCTCCGGACTAGCGGCCAGCTCCTACAATGAGCAGTTCTTC.

This clone was found once. The genes are TRBV11-2 and TRBJ1-3; no clear D gene. CDR3 length equals 15 residues. Trimming removed 4 bases at V and 0 bases at J, with 10 bases between. Germline CDR1 SGHAT, CDR2 FQNNGV. The chain's CDR3 is CASSSRSSSGNTIYF. The CDR3 DNA sequence: TGTGCCAGCAGCTCAAGGAGTTCCTCTGGAAACACCATATATTTT. Full variable domain (outside the CDR3, taken from reference TRBV11-2 and TRBJ1-3): EAGVAQSPRYKIIEKRQSVAFWCNPISGHATLYWYQQILGQGPKLLIQFQNNGVVDDSQLPKDRFSAERLKGVDSTLKIQPAKLEDSAVYLCASSSRSSSGNTIYFGEGSWLTVV.

V is TRBV11-2 and J is TRBJ2-3; D is perhaps TRBD1 (7 bases). CDR1 and CDR2 from the germline V gene are SGHAT and FQNNGV. The CDR3 covers 16 residues. Trimming cost V 4 bases and J 5 bases, with 19 bases left between them. CDR3: CASSYRQGGLVDTQYF. As DNA, the CDR3 is TGTGCCAGCAGCTACCGACAGGGAGGCTTGGTAGATACGCAGTATTTT.

V is TRBV29-1 and J is TRBJ1-3; 7 nucleotides align to TRBD1. After removal of 3 bases from V and 4 bases from J, the junction contained 12 bases not matched to a gene. This CDR3 contains 16 residues. Germline lookup yields CDR1 SQVTM and CDR2 ANQGSEA. CDR3 residues: CSVERKGRGSGNTIYF. The CDR3, as DNA: TGCAGCGTTGAGAGGAAGGGCAGGGGGTCAGGAAACACCATATATTTT. The full variable domain, completed using reference TRBV29-1 and TRBJ1-3, is SAVISQKPSRDICQRGTSLTIQCQVDSQVTMMFWYRQQPGQSLTLIATANQGSEATYESGFVIDKFPISRPNLTFSTLTVSNMSPEDSSIYLCSVERKGRGSGNTIYFGEGSWLTVV.

The rearrangement joins TRBV7-9 to TRBJ2-1; 9 nucleotides line up with TRBD1. Germline values: CDR1 SEHNR, CDR2 FQNEAQ (reference sequence). CDR3 length: 15 residues. J was trimmed by 4 bases and V by 5 bases; bases with no gene match: 6. CDR3 sequence reads: CASSPGTGQYNEQFF. In DNA, the CDR3 is TGTGCCAGCAGCCCCGGGACAGGGCAGTACAATGAGCAGTTCTTC.

The chain employs TRBV19 and TRBJ2-7, with D maybe TRBD2 (5 bases). Germline V gene data show CDR1 as LNHDA and CDR2 as SQIVND (reference sequence). This CDR3 comprises 14 residues. V dropped 4 bases and J dropped 2 bases, with 12 bases sitting between them. In nucleotides, the CDR3 is TGTGCCAGTAGTACCCAGAGAGGGACCTACGAGCAGTACTTC. Translation gives CASSTQRGTYEQYF.

The chain couples TRBV9 to TRBJ1-1; D gene unclear. This CDR3 comprises 15 residues. The V end lost 0 bases, the J end lost 4 bases, and 13 bases lay between the germline ends. Germline CDR1 reads SGDLS; CDR2 reads YYNGEE. The CDR3 is CASSVEEGRSTEAFF. CDR3 nucleotide sequence: TGTGCCAGCAGCGTAGAGGAGGGAAGAAGCACTGAAGCTTTCTTT.

The gene calls are TRBV7-9 and TRBJ2-3, with D perhaps matching TRBD1 or TRBD2 (5 bases each). Germline assignment: CDR1 SEHNR and CDR2 FQNEAQ (reference sequence). CDR3 length: 13 residues. Trimming stripped 6 bases from V and 6 bases from J, with 13 bases between. DNA for the CDR3: TGTGCCAGCAGTCAGGGACCCTCCGATACGCAGTATTTT. It codes for CASSQGPSDTQYF. Full variable domain (rest looked up from reference TRBV7-9 and TRBJ2-3): DTGVSQNPRHKITKRGQNVTFRCDPISEHNRLYWYRQTLGQGPEFLTYFQNEAQLEKSRLLSDRFSAERPKGSFSTLEIQRTEQGDSAMYLCASSQGPSDTQYFGPGTRLTVL.